The sequence of this T cell receptor beta chain was determined in a study of beta chain features in type 1 diabetes. Purity (above 95%) was reached by all sorted populations. This clone was detected only a few times. Antigen specificity is unknown. Germline assignment: CDR1 KGHSH and CDR2 LQKENI. The CDR3 loop spans 15 amino acids. Trimming took 3 bases from V and 3 from J, leaving 14 bases between them. The investigators reverse transcribed all of the isolated RNA, so they sequenced expressed TCRB transcripts. Profiled with immunoSEQ multiplex PCR; TCRdb holds only in-frame clones, not every one. The sample lists about 340,000 clones, 9.3% seen once, with about 1% in the top ten. General study findings and limits: A moderate, significant TCRB CDR3 shortening appeared in type 1 diabetes across four CD4+ subsets. For patients and controls alike, PCR might favor shorter templates to the same degree.

The chain is built from TRBV18 and TRBJ1-2; a possible D gene is TRBD1 (6 bases). The sequencing input was central memory CD4+ T cells from blood. The receptor's source is a man aged 30 to 39 with type 1 diabetes. CDR3 sequence (DNA): TGTGCCAGCTCACCGACGCAACAGGGAGACTATGGCTACACCTTC. It specifies CASSPTQQGDYGYTF.